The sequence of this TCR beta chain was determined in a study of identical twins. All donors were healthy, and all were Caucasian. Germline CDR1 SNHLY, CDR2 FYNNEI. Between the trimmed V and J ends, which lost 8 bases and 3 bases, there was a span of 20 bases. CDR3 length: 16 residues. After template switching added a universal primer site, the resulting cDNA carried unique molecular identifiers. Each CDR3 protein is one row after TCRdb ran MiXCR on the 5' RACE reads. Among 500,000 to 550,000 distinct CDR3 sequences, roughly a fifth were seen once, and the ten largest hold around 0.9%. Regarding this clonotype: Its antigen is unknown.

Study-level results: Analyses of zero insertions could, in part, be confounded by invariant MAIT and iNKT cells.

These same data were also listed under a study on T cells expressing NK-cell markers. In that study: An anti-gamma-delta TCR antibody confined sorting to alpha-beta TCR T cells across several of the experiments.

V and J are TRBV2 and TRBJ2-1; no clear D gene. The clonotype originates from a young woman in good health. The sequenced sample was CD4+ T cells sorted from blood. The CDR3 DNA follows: TGTGCCAGCCCAAAAAAGGATTCCCCCCTCTACAATGAGCAGTTCTTC. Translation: CASPKKDSPLYNEQFF.